The 32 T cell receptor beta chains listed next were all sequenced from one sample in a study of blood T cell repertoires in COVID-19. Generated by immunoSEQ multiplex PCR, the TCRdb table keeps only in-frame clones and is missing some. The table has roughly 340,000 clones, roughly nine tenths seen once. The sample consisted of peripheral blood. These TCRs come from a woman aged 25 to 45 with COVID-19, enrolled during active disease.

V usage is TRBV28 and J usage is TRBJ2-7; D gene unclear. Between the trimmed V and J ends, which lost 3 bases and 1 base, there was a span of 10 bases. Germline lookup yields CDR1 MDHEN and CDR2 SYDVKM. The length of the CDR3 is 14 residues. CDR3 nucleotide sequence: TGTGCCAGCAGTTTGGCCAGTGCTTCCTACGAGCAGTACTTC. Amino acids: CASSLASASYEQYF. The whole variable domain, remainder taken from reference TRBV28 and TRBJ2-7, is DVKVTQSSRYLVKRTGEKVFLECVQDMDHENMFWYRQDPGLGLRLIYFSYDVKMKEKGDIPEGYSVSREKKERFSLILESASTNQTSMYLCASSLASASYEQYFGPGTRLTVT.

This chain connects TRBV7-2 to TRBJ1-1, with unresolved D. Germline V CDR1 and CDR2: SGHTA, FQGNSA. V was pared by 1 base and J by 6 bases, with 12 bases between. The CDR3 loop spans 14 amino acids. CDR3 region: CASSLESQVPEAFF. CDR3 in DNA: TGTGCCAGCAGCTTAGAATCCCAGGTTCCTGAAGCTTTCTTT.

V and J are TRBV4-3 and TRBJ1-6, with D tentatively TRBD1 (5 bases). The CDR3 spans 17 residues. CDR1 is LGHNA and CDR2 is YSLEER in the germline V gene. The germline V and J ends were trimmed by 0 bases and 7 bases, with 16 bases remaining between them. CDR3 loop: CASSQDRLGTLNSPLHF. DNA for the CDR3: TGCGCCAGCAGCCAAGATCGACTAGGGACGTTGAATTCACCCCTCCACTTT.

A few counts support this clone. The chain uses TRBV6-5 and TRBJ1-6; 9 bases line up with TRBD1. CDR1 and CDR2 (germline): MNHEY, SVGAGI. This CDR3 region has 15 residues. J gave up 9 bases and V 3 bases, and 6 bases lay outside the gene matches. CDR3: CASSYGQGIGSPLHF. As DNA, the CDR3 is TGTGCCAGCAGTTATGGACAGGGGATAGGTTCACCCCTCCACTTT.

The rearrangement uses TRBV10-3 and TRBJ2-2, with 9 positions matching TRBD1. This CDR3 is built from 15 residues. With 6 bases clipped from V and 1 base from J, the junction kept 3 bases outside the gene matches. Germline V gene sequence: CDR1 ENHRY, CDR2 SYGVKD. The CDR3 nucleotides are TGTGCCATCAGCGCGGGACAGGGGAACACCGGGGAGCTGTTTTTT. It codes for CAISAGQGNTGELFF.

The rearrangement joins TRBV18 to TRBJ2-5; TRBD2 agrees at 8 bases. CDR1 and CDR2 (germline): KGHSH, LQKENI. CDR3 length: 16 amino acids. Losses at the gene ends were 2 bases for V and 2 bases for J; bases not matched to a gene: 7. This CDR3 reads CASSPSRRGAQETQYF. CDR3 nucleotides: TGTGCCAGCTCACCATCAAGGCGGGGGGCACAAGAGACCCAGTACTTC.

J is TRBJ2-3 and V is TRBV24-1; 10 bases are shared with TRBD2. V lost 4 bases to trimming and J lost 2 bases; unmatched junction nucleotides: 5. The germline gives CDR1 KGHDR, CDR2 SFDVKD. CDR3 size: 16 residues. The CDR3 DNA is TGTGCCACCAGTGACCCCGGACTAGCGGCCACAGATACGCAGTATTTT. Protein: CATSDPGLAATDTQYF.

The J gene is TRBJ2-1, the V gene TRBV5-1; D might be TRBD2 (5 bases). V was clipped by 3 bases and J by 8 bases, with 21 bases between them. This CDR3 is built from 16 residues. Germline CDR1 SGHRS, CDR2 YFSETQ. Written as DNA, the CDR3 is TGCGCCAGCAGCTCTTCCTCTAGCTCATCGGGCGATGAGCAGTTCTTC. It yields the protein CASSSSSSSSGDEQFF.

The rearrangement uses TRBV2 and TRBJ1-2, with TRBD1 as a possible D gene (5 bases). CDR1 is SNHLY and CDR2 is FYNNEI in the germline V gene. The CDR3 loop spans 15 amino acids. The V end lost 4 bases, the J end lost 8 bases, and 20 bases lay between the germline ends. CDR3 in DNA: TGTGCCAGCAGTGTCTTTGAGGGGACTCCACGCGGCTACACCTTC. As protein: CASSVFEGTPRGYTF. Using reference TRBV2 and TRBJ1-2 for the parts outside the CDR3, the full variable domain is EPEVTQTPSHQVTQMGQEVILRCVPISNHLYFYWYRQILGQKVEFLVSFYNNEISEKSEIFDDQFSVERPDGSNFTLKIRSTKLEDSAMYFCASSVFEGTPRGYTFGSGTRLTVV.

The J gene is TRBJ2-3, the V gene TRBV5-1; D uncertain. CDR3 length: 16 residues. Germline CDR1 reads SGHRS; CDR2 reads YFSETQ. Trimming cost V 0 bases and J 2 bases, with 13 bases left between them. The CDR3 loop is CASSLAPGRYTDTQYF. The CDR3 DNA follows: TGCGCCAGCAGCTTGGCCCCAGGTAGATACACAGATACGCAGTATTTT.

The chain has TRBV7-9 and TRBJ2-7, with TRBD2 as a possible D gene (5 bases). The CDR3 extends over 15 amino acids. Per germline, CDR1 SEHNR and CDR2 FQNEAQ (reference sequence). The V end was cut by 3 bases, the J end by 2 bases, with 14 bases between. This CDR3 reads CASSFRRAYPYEQYV. The DNA for the CDR3 is TGTGCCAGCAGCTTTAGGCGGGCCTATCCCTACGAGCAGTACGTC.

The chain employs TRBV11-2 and TRBJ2-1, with 9 positions matching TRBD2. V gave up 6 bases and J gave up 0 bases; unmatched junction bases: 6. The CDR3 is 16 amino acids. The germline CDR1 and CDR2 sequences are SGHAT and FQNNGV. CDR3: CASRPSSGVSYNEQFF. The CDR3 region has the DNA TGTGCCAGCAGGCCTTCTAGCGGGGTCTCCTACAATGAGCAGTTCTTC.

The chain joins TRBV11-3 to TRBJ2-3; the D gene is possibly TRBD2 (6 bases). Between the trimmed V and J ends, which lost 2 bases and 1 base, there was a span of 16 bases. Germline V gives CDR1 SGHNT, CDR2 YENEEA. This CDR3 is 17 amino acids long. Here the CDR3 DNA reads TGTGCCAGCAGCTTAATGTGGCGGGACTTGGGCACAGATACGCAGTATTTT. Amino acid sequence: CASSLMWRDLGTDTQYF.

The J gene is TRBJ1-1, the V gene TRBV12-5; no clear D gene. The germline V gene encodes CDR1 LGHNT and CDR2 FRNRAP. The CDR3 covers 14 residues. V was clipped by 5 bases and J by 11 bases, with 21 bases between them. CDR3 loop: CASGLQHGNFGAFF. CDR3 DNA: TGTGCTAGTGGTCTCCAACACGGGAACTTTGGGGCTTTCTTT.

This rearrangement joins TRBV10-1 to TRBJ1-1; D perhaps matches TRBD1 (5 bases). The V gene lost 1 base and the J gene lost 4 bases, with 10 bases spanning the gap. The CDR3 length is 14 residues. Germline V gene data show CDR1 as WNHNN and CDR2 as SYGVQD (reference sequence). DNA for the CDR3: TGCGCCAGCAGTGAGTTGATCCAGGGCACTGAAGCTTTCTTT. Its protein product is CASSELIQGTEAFF.

The chain has TRBV6-6 and TRBJ2-2; TRBD2 might be the D (7 bases). CDR1 and CDR2 from the germline V gene are MNHNY and SVGAGI (reference sequence). This CDR3 is 18 amino acids long. With 5 bases removed from V and 5 bases from J, the gap between germline ends came to 24 bases. This CDR3 is CASSQGSGRGGGTGELFF. The CDR3 DNA sequence: TGTGCCAGCAGTCAGGGGTCGGGGAGGGGAGGAGGTACCGGGGAGCTGTTTTTT.

This CDR3 reads CASSLGQVFQETQYF. The CDR3, as DNA: TGTGCCAGCAGTTTAGGCCAGGTCTTCCAAGAGACCCAGTACTTC. This rearrangement joins TRBV6-5 to TRBJ2-5; D not certain. The CDR3 covers 15 residues. Germline CDR1 reads MNHEY; CDR2 reads SVGAGI. V was trimmed by 4 bases and J by 1 base, leaving 13 bases between them.

The V call is TRBV24-1, the J call TRBJ2-1; no reliable D call. This CDR3 spans 14 amino acids. Germline CDR1 and CDR2: KGHDR and SFDVKD. The V end lost 9 bases, the J end lost 7 bases, and 18 bases lay between the germline ends. CDR3 loop: CATRSRYGGNEQFF. CDR3 sequence (DNA): TGTGCCACCCGGTCGCGGTACGGTGGGAATGAGCAGTTCTTC.

This clone was counted once. The chain uses TRBV9 and TRBJ2-7; D unresolved. The CDR3 covers 15 residues. The germline CDR1 and CDR2 sequences are SGDLS and YYNGEE. Trimming took off 0 bases at V and 2 bases at J, with 12 bases between the two ends. The CDR3, as DNA: TGTGCCAGCAGCGTAGCCGGTGGTCTCGCCTACGAGCAGTACTTC. This translates into CASSVAGGLAYEQYF.

The J gene is TRBJ2-5, the V gene TRBV11-2, with D perhaps matching TRBD2 (6 bases). V dropped 7 bases and J dropped 5 bases, with 14 bases sitting between them. This CDR3 has 13 residues. The V gene's germline CDR1 is SGHAT and CDR2 FQNNGV. The CDR3 sequence: CASTRWGDETQYF. In DNA form, the CDR3 reads TGTGCCAGCACCCGTTGGGGGGACGAGACCCAGTACTTC.

The CDR3 nucleotides are TGTGCCAGTAGTCGGGGGGGACGTGACCAGCCCCAGCATTTT. Its protein is CASSRGGRDQPQHF. The chain is built from TRBV19 and TRBJ1-5; tentative D call: TRBD1 (5 bases). This CDR3 region has 14 residues. V gave up 5 bases and J gave up 7 bases, with 15 bases separating them. The germline V gene has CDR1 LNHDA and CDR2 SQIVND (reference sequence). Full variable domain (remainder filled in from reference TRBV19 and TRBJ1-5): DGGITQSPKYLFRKEGQNVTLSCEQNLNHDAMYWYRQDPGQGLRLIYYSQIVNDFQKGDIAEGYSVSREKKESFPLTVTSAQKNPTAFYLCASSRGGRDQPQHFGDGTRLSIL.

This clone was seen once. V and J are TRBV5-5 and TRBJ2-2, with TRBD1 identical over 7 bases. This CDR3 has 17 residues. J was trimmed by 4 bases and V by 5 bases; bases with no gene match: 14. Germline values: CDR1 SGHKS, CDR2 YYEKEE (reference sequence). Here the CDR3 DNA reads TGTGCCAGCAGTTACCGGAACAGGGGCAGGGGCACCGGGGAGCTGTTTTTT. This sequence encodes CASSYRNRGRGTGELFF.

This clone was seen a single time. The chain joins TRBV3-1 (or the pseudogene TRBV3-2) to TRBJ2-3; D remains ambiguous. Germline CDR1 reads LGHDT; CDR2 reads YNNKEL (reference sequence). The CDR3 runs to 17 residues. V lost 0 bases to trimming and J lost 4 bases, with 17 bases between them. The CDR3 loop reads CASSQDSGPLTADTQYF. The DNA for the CDR3 is TGTGCCAGCAGCCAAGATTCAGGTCCGCTCACGGCAGATACGCAGTATTTT.

DNA for the CDR3: TGTGCCAGTAGTCCTCGGGACAGGGGCGACAATGAGCAGTTCTTC. This encodes CASSPRDRGDNEQFF. The V gene is TRBV19, the J gene TRBJ2-1; 10 bases align to TRBD1. J was trimmed by 5 bases and V by 5 bases; bases with no gene match: 6. CDR1 LNHDA and CDR2 SQIVND come from the germline V gene (reference sequence). The length of the CDR3 is 15 residues.

The J gene is TRBJ1-4, the V gene TRBV11-2; D might be TRBD1 (5 bases). CDR3 size: 14 residues. Germline V gives CDR1 SGHAT, CDR2 FQNNGV. Trimming cost V 5 bases and J 5 bases, with 12 bases left between them. The CDR3 sequence: CASSRGDSNEKLFF. The CDR3 DNA reads as TGTGCCAGCAGCCGGGGGGACTCAAATGAAAAACTGTTTTTT. The entire variable domain, with the rest obtained from reference TRBV11-2 and TRBJ1-4, is as follows: EAGVAQSPRYKIIEKRQSVAFWCNPISGHATLYWYQQILGQGPKLLIQFQNNGVVDDSQLPKDRFSAERLKGVDSTLKIQPAKLEDSAVYLCASSRGDSNEKLFFGSGTQLSVL.

This chain joins TRBV7-9 and TRBJ2-7; a weak D match, TRBD1 (5 bases). CDR1 is SEHNR and CDR2 is FQNEAQ in the germline V gene (reference sequence). V gave up 0 bases and J gave up 4 bases, with 19 bases separating them. The CDR3 is 17 residues long. In DNA form, the CDR3 reads TGTGCCAGCAGCTTAGCGTACCCTGTTGGCAGGGCTTACGAGCAGTACGTC. This gives the protein CASSLAYPVGRAYEQYV.

The chain joins TRBV7-9 to TRBJ2-3; 8 bases agree with TRBD1. CDR1 SEHNR and CDR2 FQNEAQ come from the germline V gene (reference sequence). This CDR3 region has 15 residues. The V gene end was trimmed by 5 bases and the J gene end by 0 bases; junction bases not matched to a gene: 4. DNA of the CDR3: TGTGCCAGCAGCCGCCGGGACAGGAGCACAGATACGCAGTATTTT. Residues: CASSRRDRSTDTQYF. Full variable domain (outside the CDR3, taken from reference TRBV7-9 and TRBJ2-3): DTGVSQNPRHKITKRGQNVTFRCDPISEHNRLYWYRQTLGQGPEFLTYFQNEAQLEKSRLLSDRFSAERPKGSFSTLEIQRTEQGDSAMYLCASSRRDRSTDTQYFGPGTRLTVL.

This clone was counted a few times. The genes are TRBV5-1 and TRBJ2-1; possibly TRBD1 for D (6 bases). V lost 9 bases to trimming and J lost 6 bases, with 13 bases between them. CDR3 size: 12 residues. CDR1 and CDR2 from the germline V gene are SGHRS and YFSETQ. CDR3 region: CATGSGVNEQFF. The CDR3 nucleotides are TGCGCCACCGGATCAGGGGTCAATGAGCAGTTCTTC.

The chain couples TRBV27 to TRBJ2-1, with 12 nucleotides matching TRBD2. There are 16 residues in the CDR3. CDR1 and CDR2 (germline): MNHEY, SMNVEV (reference sequence). With V trimmed by 5 bases and J by 7 bases, 9 bases remained unmatched. The CDR3 DNA reads TGTGCCAGCAGTATCGCTAGCGGGGGGGCGAAGAATGAGCAGTTCTTC. Amino acid sequence: CASSIASGGAKNEQFF.

This clone was recorded only once. CDR3 amino acids: CAILPGLYNSPLHF. The CDR3 DNA sequence: TGTGCCATCCTCCCGGGACTATATAATTCACCCCTCCACTTT. J is TRBJ1-6 and V is TRBV28; perhaps TRBD1 as D (5 bases). V was trimmed by 10 bases and J by 4 bases, leaving 14 bases between them. The CDR3 covers 14 residues. Germline V gene data show CDR1 as MDHEN and CDR2 as SYDVKM.

The rearrangement uses TRBV7-2 and TRBJ1-1, with D uncertain. Germline CDR1 is SGHTA and CDR2 is FQGNSA. V lost 6 bases, J lost 3 bases, and 11 bases lay in between. This CDR3 region has 13 residues. For the CDR3, the DNA is TGTGCCAGCAGTTCCGGGATGGACACTGAAGCTTTCTTT. Translating gives CASSSGMDTEAFF.

This chain joins TRBV5-6 and TRBJ1-3; the match to TRBD1 covers 7 bases. CDR3 length equals 16 residues. The trim removed 4 bases at V and 2 bases at J, leaving 9 bases unmatched. CDR1 is SGHDT and CDR2 is YYEEEE in the germline V gene. CDR3 in DNA: TGTGCCAGCAGCGCGAACAGGGGAAGTCCTGGAAACACCATATATTTT. This encodes CASSANRGSPGNTIYF.